This entry lists 12 T cell receptor beta chains sequenced from one sample in a study of blood T cell repertoires in COVID-19. Produced via immunoSEQ multiplex PCR; TCRdb's table is partial and in-frame only. The sample has some 68,000 clones; 75% to 95% are singletons. The sample was peripheral blood. The receptors stem from a man aged 35 to 55 with COVID-19, enrolled during active disease.

This chain uses TRBV5-6 with TRBJ2-3; weak D call: TRBD2 (5 bases). The V end was cut by 5 bases, the J end by 2 bases, with 21 bases between. Germline values: CDR1 SGHDT, CDR2 YYEEEE. The CDR3 runs 17 residues. The DNA for the CDR3 is TGTGCCAGCAGTTCACTAGAGTCGGACGGACTCACAGATACGCAGTATTTT. This sequence encodes CASSSLESDGLTDTQYF.

DNA of the CDR3: TGCGCCAGCAGCTTGGGTAGAGGACTAAGCTACACTGAAGCTTTCTTT. This codes for CASSLGRGLSYTEAFF. The chain recombines TRBV5-1 with TRBJ1-1; D is undetermined. Trimming removed 0 bases at V and 3 bases at J, with 15 bases between. From germline, CDR1 is SGHRS and CDR2 YFSETQ. This CDR3 region has 16 residues.

This chain links TRBV30 with TRBJ1-6; TRBD1 is a possible D gene (5 bases). Germline V CDR1 and CDR2: GTSNPN, SVGIG (reference sequence). The CDR3 contains 14 residues. Trimming removed 2 bases at V and 11 bases at J, with 16 bases between. The DNA for the CDR3 is TGTGCCTGGAGTCCCCTTGGGGGGTCCGCACCCCTCCACTTT. Residues: CAWSPLGGSAPLHF.

The chain uses TRBV30 and TRBJ1-4; D call uncertain. Trimming pared 2 bases from V and 9 bases from J, leaving 7 bases between. Germline CDR1 is GTSNPN and CDR2 is SVGIG (reference sequence). This CDR3 is built from 11 residues. The CDR3: CAWSQQQKLFF. DNA of the CDR3: TGTGCCTGGAGTCAACAGCAAAAACTGTTTTTT.

V usage is TRBV7-9 and J usage is TRBJ1-2; D is ambiguous. This CDR3 comprises 15 residues. V was shortened by 1 base and J by 0 bases, with 9 bases between the two germline ends. Germline V gene lookup returns CDR1 SEHNR and CDR2 FQNEAQ (reference sequence). The CDR3 nucleotides are TGTGCCAGCAGCTTAGGCACATCCCCTAACTATGGCTACACCTTC. It specifies CASSLGTSPNYGYTF.

V is TRBV2 and J is TRBJ2-2; 9 bases agree with TRBD1. V shed 5 bases and J 4 bases; nucleotides not matched to a gene: 8. This CDR3 is built from 16 residues. Germline CDR1 reads SNHLY; CDR2 reads FYNNEI. The CDR3, as DNA: TGTGCCAGCAGTAACGAAGGGACAGGGTTCACCGGGGAGCTGTTTTTT. Translation: CASSNEGTGFTGELFF.

The chain joins TRBV5-1 to TRBJ2-5; possible D gene TRBD2, 5 bases. The CDR3 sequence is 15 residues long. Germline assignment: CDR1 SGHRS and CDR2 YFSETQ. Deletions cut 0 bases from V and 0 bases from J, with 9 bases between. The CDR3 reads CASSLVPGNQETQYF. Written as DNA, the CDR3 is TGCGCCAGCAGCTTGGTCCCGGGGAACCAAGAGACCCAGTACTTC. Drawing the rest from reference TRBV5-1 and TRBJ2-5, the complete variable domain is KAGVTQTPRYLIKTRGQQVTLSCSPISGHRSVSWYQQTPGQGLQFLFEYFSETQRNKGNFPGRFSGRQFSNSRSEMNVSTLELGDSALYLCASSLVPGNQETQYFGPGTRLLVL.

This chain connects TRBV10-3 to TRBJ1-4; 7 bases align to TRBD1. V shed 6 bases and J 4 bases; nucleotides not matched to a gene: 2. The CDR3 length is 13 residues. Per the germline V gene, CDR1 is ENHRY and CDR2 is SYGVKD. In DNA form, the CDR3 reads TGTGCCATCAGAAGGGGGCTTAATGAAAAACTGTTTTTT. This gives the protein CAIRRGLNEKLFF.

This clone appeared a single time. The chain recombines TRBV7-2 with TRBJ2-5; D may be TRBD1 (5 bases). V shed 1 base and J shed 1 base, with 10 bases lying between them. There are 15 residues in the CDR3. The germline gives CDR1 SGHTA, CDR2 FQGNSA. CDR3 region: CASSLGVGAQETQYF. The CDR3 coding sequence is TGTGCCAGCAGCTTAGGAGTAGGGGCCCAAGAGACCCAGTACTTC.

The J gene is TRBJ1-4, the V gene TRBV5-4, with 8 bases that match TRBD1. Germline V gene lookup returns CDR1 SGHNT and CDR2 YYREEE (reference sequence). The CDR3 runs 14 residues. Trimming cost V 3 bases and J 6 bases; bases outside gene matches: 4. CDR3 protein: CASSSGQGDEKLFF. The CDR3 nucleotides are TGTGCCAGCAGCTCTGGACAGGGTGATGAAAAACTGTTTTTT.

This sequence joins TRBV28 and TRBJ1-6; D is undetermined. V lost 4 bases and J 7 bases, leaving 5 bases between the germline ends. The germline V gene has CDR1 MDHEN and CDR2 SYDVKM. This CDR3 spans 12 amino acids. The CDR3 is CASSYINSPLHF. The CDR3, as DNA: TGTGCCAGCAGTTATATCAATTCACCCCTCCACTTT.

This rearrangement joins TRBV6-1 to TRBJ1-1; TRBD1 matches 7 bases. This CDR3 comprises 12 residues. The V and J ends lost 0 bases and 8 bases, in that order; junction bases with no gene match: 0. Germline CDR1 is MNHNS and CDR2 is SASEGT. CDR3 amino acids: CASSEADREAFF. CDR3 coding DNA: TGTGCCAGCAGTGAAGCGGACAGGGAAGCTTTCTTT.